One and the same sample provided the 12 T cell receptor beta chains below, sequenced in a study of Graves' ophthalmopathy and Graves' hyperthyroidism. Amplified material comprised TCR beta CDR3 regions derived from RNA transcripts. The first-round RT-PCR employed HTBI primers together with the Qiagen OneStep RT-PCR kit. A multiplex PCR was then performed as the second round. TCRdb used MiXCR to reprocess the multiplex PCR reads, holding one entry per CDR3 protein. The sample lists roughly 400,000 distinct CDR3 sequences, approximately 16% occurring once. Input material: peripheral blood. The receptors shown here come from a woman aged 18-29 years with Graves' ophthalmopathy.

This clonotype was seen many times. This chain joins TRBV19 and TRBJ1-5; TRBD1 matches at 9 bases. After removal of 7 bases from V and 0 bases from J, the junction contained 4 bases not matched to a gene. The CDR3 length is 15 residues. CDR1 and CDR2 (germline): LNHDA, SQIVND (reference sequence). The chain's CDR3 is CASIWDRDSNQPQHF. In DNA form, the CDR3 reads TGTGCCAGTATCTGGGACAGGGATAGCAATCAGCCCCAGCATTTT.

The gene calls are TRBV20-1 and TRBJ2-7; D uncertain. The V gene lost 1 base and the J gene lost 1 base, with 5 bases spanning the gap. Per germline, CDR1 DFQATT and CDR2 SNEGSKA (reference sequence). The CDR3 runs 12 residues. CDR3 residues: CSARAGSYEQYF. The DNA of the CDR3 is TGCAGTGCTAGAGCTGGGTCCTACGAGCAGTACTTC.

This clonotype was recorded many times. The chain employs TRBV6-5 and TRBJ2-5; D may be TRBD2 (7 bases). The CDR3 runs 14 residues. From germline, CDR1 is MNHEY and CDR2 SVGAGI. V was shortened by 1 base and J by 4 bases, with 10 bases between the two germline ends. CDR3 sequence reads: CASSYYGGAETQYF. The CDR3 DNA reads as TGTGCCAGCAGTTACTATGGGGGGGCAGAGACCCAGTACTTC.

The chain recombines TRBV6-5 with TRBJ2-7; D uncertain. The germline V gene encodes CDR1 MNHEY and CDR2 SVGAGI. This CDR3 spans 13 amino acids. The ends were cut back, 1 base at V and 3 bases at J, with 7 bases in the middle. The CDR3 reads CASSYYRRYEQYF. The CDR3 nucleotides read TGTGCCAGCAGTTACTATCGCCGCTACGAGCAGTACTTC.

There are many counts of this clonotype. V usage is TRBV11-2 and J usage is TRBJ1-1; 8 bases agree with TRBD1. With V trimmed by 1 base and J by 0 bases, 4 bases remained unmatched. Germline CDR1 and CDR2: SGHAT and FQNNGV. This CDR3 spans 16 amino acids. The CDR3: CASSLGTGRMNTEAFF. CDR3 in DNA: TGTGCCAGCAGCTTAGGGACAGGGAGGATGAACACTGAAGCTTTCTTT.

This clonotype was observed many times. This chain links TRBV2 with TRBJ2-5, with D perhaps matching TRBD2 (6 bases). This CDR3 is built from 16 residues. Germline CDR1 and CDR2: SNHLY and FYNNEI. The V and J ends lost 3 bases and 5 bases respectively, with 19 bases between them. The CDR3 DNA reads as TGTGCCAGCAGTGATGAATTAGCGGCCCCGGGGGAGACCCAGTACTTC. Its protein product is CASSDELAAPGETQYF.

The V gene is TRBV6-2 or TRBV6-3, the J gene TRBJ2-3, with TRBD2 identical over 11 bases. V dropped 6 bases and J dropped 4; count of bases not matched to a gene: 6. This CDR3 contains 15 residues. Germline V CDR1 and CDR2: MNHEY, SVGEGT. The CDR3, as DNA: TGTGCCAGCAGGTCACTAGCGGGAGAAGCAGATACGCAGTATTTT. As protein: CASRSLAGEADTQYF.

This clonotype has ten or more counts. V and J are TRBV25-1 and TRBJ2-2, with D tentatively TRBD1 (6 bases). The CDR3 contains 14 residues. Germline V gives CDR1 MGHDK, CDR2 SYGVNS. The V and J ends lost 1 base and 6 bases respectively, with 9 bases between them. CDR3 residues: CASSESYRAGELFF. The CDR3 DNA reads as TGTGCCAGCAGTGAATCCTACAGGGCCGGGGAGCTGTTTTTT. Based on the CDR3 plus reference TRBV25-1 and TRBJ2-2, the full variable domain is EADIYQTPRYLVIGTGKKITLECSQTMGHDKMYWYQQDPGMELHLIHYSYGVNSTEKGDLSSESTVSRIRTEHFPLTLESARPSHTSQYLCASSESYRAGELFFGEGSRLTVL.

V and J are TRBV29-1 and TRBJ1-2; maybe TRBD1 (5 bases). The CDR3 is 12 amino acids. V was trimmed by 2 bases and J by 6 bases, leaving 10 bases between them. Germline V gene lookup returns CDR1 SQVTM and CDR2 ANQGSEA. The CDR3 DNA reads as TGCAGCGTTGAAAGCAGGGTCGATGGCTACACCTTC. It translates to CSVESRVDGYTF.

This clonotype appeared many times. The V call is TRBV4-2, the J call TRBJ1-5; 7 bases match TRBD1. This CDR3 region has 16 residues. CDR1 is LGHNA and CDR2 is YNFKEQ in the germline V gene. V lost 0 bases, J lost 2 bases, and 4 bases stayed unmatched. The CDR3 region is CASSQEQGIGNQPQHF. Written as DNA, the CDR3 is TGTGCCAGCAGCCAAGAACAGGGGATTGGCAATCAGCCCCAGCATTTT.

Many counts were recorded for this clonotype. The chain joins TRBV12-3 or TRBV12-4 to TRBJ2-2; D uncertain. CDR3 size: 16 residues. The V end was cut by 5 bases, the J end by 4 bases, with 17 bases between. The CDR3 nucleotides read TGTGCCAGCAGTCCCGTGGCGCCCCAACTCACCGGGGAGCTGTTTTTT. It yields the protein CASSPVAPQLTGELFF.

This clonotype was counted a few times. The chain recombines TRBV30 with TRBJ2-5; 8 bases fit TRBD1. Germline V CDR1 and CDR2: GTSNPN, SVGIG (reference sequence). The CDR3 covers 14 residues. V dropped 2 bases and J dropped 4; count of bases not matched to a gene: 6. In nucleotides, the CDR3 is TGTGCCTGGAGTCCGGGACAGGTAATAGAGACCCAGTACTTC. Its translation is CAWSPGQVIETQYF.